These T cell receptor beta chains were read from a single sample in a study of T-cell reconstitution after alpha-beta-depleted transplantation in children. Using its own MiXCR run on the PCR reads, TCRdb lists one record per CDR3 protein. The table has fewer than 700,000 distinct CDR3 sequences, under 30% seen once; the top ten hold around an eighth. The specimen was PBMCs, mostly from graft donor cells, collected 360 days after TCRalphabeta/CD19-depleted stem cell transplant. The receptors were gathered from a boy in the first two years of life who had a stem cell transplant for acute myeloid leukemia, so the T cells may come from the graft donor. CDR3s include the opening cysteine and the closing phenylalanine or tryptophan. Each record gives: clone size, D gene, J gene, V gene, CDR3 protein, CDR3 DNA. D genes are given only for firm matches. Only part of the rows carry a size: once, few, many, or a class if the clone is expanded.

many | TRBD1 | TRBJ2-5 | TRBV7-9 | CASFRTGSQETQYF | TGTGCCAGCTTCAGGACAGGGAGCCAAGAGACCCAGTACTTC
many | NA | TRBJ2-3 | TRBV29-1 | CSVEGQSSTDTQYF | TGCAGCGTTGAAGGGCAGTCTAGCACAGATACGCAGTATTTT
NA | TRBD1 | TRBJ1-1 | TRBV6-1 | CASSGGQGPNTEAFF | TGTGCCAGCAGTGGGGGACAGGGCCCGAACACTGAAGCTTTCTTT
NA | NA | TRBJ2-3 | TRBV15 | CATSRQGGWASTDTQYF | TGTGCCACCAGCAGACAGGGCGGATGGGCTAGCACAGATACGCAGTATTTT
NA | NA | TRBJ2-3 | TRBV4-3 | CASSLLGGASDTQYF | TGCGCCAGCAGCCTCCTCGGAGGGGCAAGCGATACGCAGTATTTT
NA | NA | TRBJ1-1 | TRBV6-1 | CASRPTGRIEAFF | TGTGCCAGCAGGCCAACAGGTCGGATTGAAGCTTTCTTT
NA | NA | TRBJ2-5 | TRBV15 | CATSRDPGHRVRQETQYF | TGTGCCACCAGCAGAGATCCGGGTCACAGGGTCCGCCAAGAGACCCAGTACTTC
NA | TRBD2 | TRBJ2-7 | TRBV27 | CASSRTPGLGYEQYF | TGTGCCAGCAGCCGAACCCCGGGACTAGGCTACGAGCAGTACTTC
NA | NA | TRBJ2-2 | TRBV24-1 | CATRGDSANTGELFF | TGTGCCACCAGGGGAGACTCTGCGAACACCGGGGAGCTGTTTTTT
many | NA | TRBJ2-2 | TRBV5-1 | CASSPGDGRGTGELFF | TGCGCCAGCAGCCCCGGGGACGGGCGAGGCACCGGGGAGCTGTTTTTT
NA | NA | TRBJ2-5 | TRBV12-3/TRBV12-4 | CASSLMGGETQYF | TGTGCCAGCAGTTTAATGGGTGGAGAGACCCAGTACTTC
NA | TRBD2 | TRBJ2-5 | TRBV4-1 | CASSQDLLAGGQETQYF | TGCGCCAGCAGCCAAGATCTCCTAGCGGGGGGGCAAGAGACCCAGTACTTC
NA | NA | TRBJ2-2 | TRBV24-1 | CATDGETGELFF | TGTGCCACAGACGGAGAAACCGGGGAGCTGTTTTTT
few | TRBD1 | TRBJ1-6 | TRBV20-1 | CSARGLGTGDSPLHF | TGCAGTGCTAGAGGATTGGGGACAGGGGATTCACCCCTCCACTTT
many | NA | TRBJ1-1 | TRBV28 | CASSPPRGSTEAFF | TGTGCCAGCAGTCCACCGAGGGGATCCACTGAAGCTTTCTTT
many | TRBD2 | TRBJ2-5 | TRBV24-1 | CATSDRGLAQETQYF | TGTGCCACCAGTGATCGGGGACTAGCACAAGAGACCCAGTACTTC
NA | NA | TRBJ1-1 | TRBV28 | CASSFFGEGVNTEAFF | TGTGCCAGCAGTTTTTTCGGGGAGGGGGTGAACACTGAAGCTTTCTTT
few | NA | TRBJ1-6 | TRBV25-1 | CASSDYRDNSPLHF | TGTGCCAGCAGTGACTACAGGGATAATTCACCCCTCCACTTT
NA | NA | TRBJ2-3 | TRBV2 | CASSECGTYRSTDTQYF | TGTGCCAGCAGTGAATGTGGAACATACAGGAGCACAGATACGCAGTATTTT
many | TRBD2 | TRBJ2-7 | TRBV20-1 | CSARTRDYPYEQYF | TGCAGTGCTAGAACCCGGGACTACCCCTACGAGCAGTACTTC
NA | NA | TRBJ2-1 | TRBV4-3 | CASSRTGSGDEQFF | TGCGCCAGCAGCCGGACTGGATCAGGGGATGAGCAGTTCTTC
few | NA | TRBJ1-5 | TRBV4-2 | CASSQDNIGRNQPQHF | TGTGCCAGCAGCCAAGATAATATTGGTCGCAATCAGCCCCAGCATTTT
many | TRBD2 | TRBJ2-1 | TRBV6-2/TRBV6-3 | CASSPPARGYSEQFF | TGTGCCAGCAGCCCACCTGCGCGGGGGTACAGTGAGCAGTTCTTC
few | NA | TRBJ2-5 | TRBV20-1 | CSARKARPLGETQYF | TGCAGTGCTAGGAAGGCCCGACCCCTCGGGGAGACCCAGTACTTC
NA | NA | TRBJ2-5 | TRBV7-9 | CASSLVRDSTETQYF | TGTGCCAGCAGCTTAGTGCGGGACTCAACGGAGACCCAGTACTTC
many | TRBD1 | TRBJ2-3 | TRBV15 | CATSRERRRGTATVLNTQYF | TGTGCCACCAGCAGAGAACGCAGAAGAGGGACAGCTACCGTCTTGAATACGCAGTATTTT
few | NA | TRBJ2-5 | TRBV20-1 | CSARGPIPEETQYF | TGCAGTGCTAGGGGTCCCATCCCCGAAGAGACCCAGTACTTC
NA | NA | TRBJ2-2 | TRBV7-2 | CASSLVQTGELFF | TGTGCCAGCAGCTTAGTTCAGACCGGGGAGCTGTTTTTT
many | NA | TRBJ2-5 | TRBV20-1 | CSASPSTESQYF | TGCAGTGCCTCCCCCAGTACGGAGAGCCAGTACTTC
NA | NA | TRBJ2-5 | TRBV24-1 | CATSDRQGRGETQYF | TGTGCCACCAGTGATAGACAGGGGAGGGGAGAGACCCAGTACTTC
NA | TRBD2 | TRBJ2-1 | TRBV6-5 | CASSYWGTSGYNEQFF | TGTGCCAGCAGTTACTGGGGGACTAGCGGTTACAATGAGCAGTTCTTC
NA | TRBD2 | TRBJ2-3 | TRBV29-1 | CSVPMTSGGLGGTQYF | TGCAGCGTCCCAATGACTAGCGGGGGCCTGGGCGGTACGCAGTATTTT
few | NA | TRBJ2-2 | TRBV11-1 | CASSPPGLLNTGELFF | TGTGCCAGCAGCCCGCCGGGACTCCTGAACACCGGGGAGCTGTTTTTT
NA | NA | TRBJ2-1 | TRBV20-1 | CSAPAMGNEQFF | TGCAGTGCGCCAGCAATGGGCAATGAGCAGTTCTTC
NA | NA | TRBJ1-2 | TRBV7-2 | CASSSDILGGRDTF | TGTGCCAGCAGCTCGGACATTCTTGGCGGGAGGGACACCTTC
NA | NA | TRBJ1-2 | TRBV6-2/TRBV6-3 | CASSPFGYGYTF | TGTGCCAGCAGTCCATTCGGGTATGGCTACACCTTC
few | NA | TRBJ1-2 | TRBV15 | CATSRDSTGRTGYTF | TGTGCCACCAGCAGAGATTCGACAGGCCGAACGGGCTACACCTTC